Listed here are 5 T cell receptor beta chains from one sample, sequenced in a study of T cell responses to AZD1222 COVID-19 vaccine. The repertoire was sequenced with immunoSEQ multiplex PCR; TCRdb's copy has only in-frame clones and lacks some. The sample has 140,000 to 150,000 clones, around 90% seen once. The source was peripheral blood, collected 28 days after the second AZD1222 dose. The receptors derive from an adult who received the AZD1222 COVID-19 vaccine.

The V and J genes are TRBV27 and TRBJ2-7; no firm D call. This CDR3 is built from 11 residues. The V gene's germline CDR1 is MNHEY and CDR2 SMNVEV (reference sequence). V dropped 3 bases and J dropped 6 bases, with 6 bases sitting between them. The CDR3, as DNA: TGTGCCAGCAGTTTCCGAGGCGAGCAGTACTTC. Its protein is CASSFRGEQYF.

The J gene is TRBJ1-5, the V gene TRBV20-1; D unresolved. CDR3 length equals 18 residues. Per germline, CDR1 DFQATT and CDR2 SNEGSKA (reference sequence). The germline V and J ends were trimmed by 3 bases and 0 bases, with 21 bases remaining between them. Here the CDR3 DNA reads TGCAGTGCTAGTATTCCGAGAGCAGGAGATTATAGCAATCAGCCCCAGCATTTT. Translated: CSASIPRAGDYSNQPQHF.

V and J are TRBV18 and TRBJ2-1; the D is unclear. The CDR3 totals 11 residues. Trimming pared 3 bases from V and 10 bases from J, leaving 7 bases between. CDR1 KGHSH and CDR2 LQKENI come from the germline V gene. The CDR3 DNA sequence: TGTGCCAGCTCACCTTCAGGAGAGCAGTTCTTC. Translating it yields CASSPSGEQFF.

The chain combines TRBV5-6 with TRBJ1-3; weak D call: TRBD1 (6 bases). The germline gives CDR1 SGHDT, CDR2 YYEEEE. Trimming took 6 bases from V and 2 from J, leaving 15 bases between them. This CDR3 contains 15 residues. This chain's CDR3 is CASNRPGTTGNTIYF. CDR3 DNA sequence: TGTGCCAGCAACAGACCCGGGACAACTGGAAACACCATATATTTT.

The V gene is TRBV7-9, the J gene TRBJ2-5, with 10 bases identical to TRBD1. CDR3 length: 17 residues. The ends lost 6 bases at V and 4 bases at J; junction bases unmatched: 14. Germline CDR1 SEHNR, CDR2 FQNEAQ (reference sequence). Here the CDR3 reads CASSPGDRGGGRETQYF. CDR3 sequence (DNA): TGTGCCAGCAGTCCGGGGGACAGGGGCGGTGGGCGAGAGACCCAGTACTTC.